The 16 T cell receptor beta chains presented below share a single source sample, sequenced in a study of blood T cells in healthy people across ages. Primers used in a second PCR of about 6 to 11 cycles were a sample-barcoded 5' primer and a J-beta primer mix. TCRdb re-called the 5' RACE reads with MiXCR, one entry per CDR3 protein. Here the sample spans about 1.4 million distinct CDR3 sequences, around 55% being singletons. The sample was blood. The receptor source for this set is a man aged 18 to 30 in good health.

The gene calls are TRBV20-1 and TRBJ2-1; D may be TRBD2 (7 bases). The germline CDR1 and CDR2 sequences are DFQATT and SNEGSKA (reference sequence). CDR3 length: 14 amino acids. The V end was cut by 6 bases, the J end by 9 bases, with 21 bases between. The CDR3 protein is CSALLVGGGGEQFF. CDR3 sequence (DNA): TGCAGTGCCTTACTAGTAGGGGGGGGAGGTGAGCAGTTCTTC.

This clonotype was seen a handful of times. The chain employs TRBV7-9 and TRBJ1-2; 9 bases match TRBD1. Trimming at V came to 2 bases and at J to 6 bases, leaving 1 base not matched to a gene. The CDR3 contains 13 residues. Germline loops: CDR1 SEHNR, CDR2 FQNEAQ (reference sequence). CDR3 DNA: TGTGCCAGCAGCTTACGGACAGGGGATGGCTACACCTTC. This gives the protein CASSLRTGDGYTF. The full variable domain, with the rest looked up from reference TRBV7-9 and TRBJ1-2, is DTGVSQNPRHKITKRGQNVTFRCDPISEHNRLYWYRQTLGQGPEFLTYFQNEAQLEKSRLLSDRFSAERPKGSFSTLEIQRTEQGDSAMYLCASSLRTGDGYTFGSGTRLTVV.

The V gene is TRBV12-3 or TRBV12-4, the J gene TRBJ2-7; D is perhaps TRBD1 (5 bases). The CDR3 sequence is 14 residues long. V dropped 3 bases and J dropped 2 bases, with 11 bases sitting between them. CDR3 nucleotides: TGTGCCAGCAGTTTTACAGGTGGGACCTACGAGCAGTACTTC. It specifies CASSFTGGTYEQYF.

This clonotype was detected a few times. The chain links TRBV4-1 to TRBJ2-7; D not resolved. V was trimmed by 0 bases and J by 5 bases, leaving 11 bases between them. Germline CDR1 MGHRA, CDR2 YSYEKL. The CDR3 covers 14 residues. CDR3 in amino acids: CASSQEKGLDEQYF. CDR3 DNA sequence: TGCGCCAGCAGCCAAGAGAAGGGTTTGGACGAGCAGTACTTC.

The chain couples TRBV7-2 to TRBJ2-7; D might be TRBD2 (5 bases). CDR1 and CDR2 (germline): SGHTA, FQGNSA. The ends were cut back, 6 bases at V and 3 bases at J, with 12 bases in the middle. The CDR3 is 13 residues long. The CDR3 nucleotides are TGTGCCAGCAGGGTCGGGAACCACTACGAGCAGTACTTC. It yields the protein CASRVGNHYEQYF.

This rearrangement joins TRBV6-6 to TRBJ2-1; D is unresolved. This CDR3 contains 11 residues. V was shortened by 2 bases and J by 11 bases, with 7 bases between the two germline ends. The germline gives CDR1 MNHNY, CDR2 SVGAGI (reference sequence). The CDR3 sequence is CASSYGDKQFF. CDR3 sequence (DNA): TGTGCCAGCAGTTACGGAGATAAGCAGTTCTTC.

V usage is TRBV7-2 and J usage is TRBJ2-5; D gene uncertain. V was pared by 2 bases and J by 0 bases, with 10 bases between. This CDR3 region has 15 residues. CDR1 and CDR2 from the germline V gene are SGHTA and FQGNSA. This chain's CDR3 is CASSLYATDQETQYF. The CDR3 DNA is TGTGCCAGCAGCTTATACGCCACAGACCAAGAGACCCAGTACTTC.

The CDR3 sequence: CAWPSGTYEQYF. The CDR3, as DNA: TGTGCCTGGCCTTCCGGGACCTACGAGCAGTACTTC. The chain employs TRBV30 and TRBJ2-7, with D possibly matching TRBD2 (5 bases). The V end lost 5 bases, the J end lost 2 bases, and 10 bases lay between the germline ends. This CDR3 comprises 12 residues. The germline CDR1 and CDR2 sequences are GTSNPN and SVGIG (reference sequence).

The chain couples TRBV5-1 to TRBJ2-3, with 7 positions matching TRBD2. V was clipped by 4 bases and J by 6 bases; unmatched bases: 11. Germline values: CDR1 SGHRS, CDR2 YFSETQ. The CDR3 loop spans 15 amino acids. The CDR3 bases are TGCGCCAGCAGCCCCTGGGGAGGGACTCTTGATACGCAGTATTTT. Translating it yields CASSPWGGTLDTQYF.

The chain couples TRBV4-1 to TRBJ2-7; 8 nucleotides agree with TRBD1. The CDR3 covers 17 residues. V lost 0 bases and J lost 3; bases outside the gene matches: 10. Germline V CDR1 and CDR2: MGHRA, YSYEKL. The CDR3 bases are TGCGCCAGCAGCCAAGACGCCTCAGGGGGCGATGTCTACGAGCAGTACTTC. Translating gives CASSQDASGGDVYEQYF.

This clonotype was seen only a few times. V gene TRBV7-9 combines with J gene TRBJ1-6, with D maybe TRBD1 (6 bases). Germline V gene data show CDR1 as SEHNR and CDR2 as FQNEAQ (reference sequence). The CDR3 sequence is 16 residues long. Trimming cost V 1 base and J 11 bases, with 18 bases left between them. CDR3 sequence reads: CASSLGLGTLITPLHF. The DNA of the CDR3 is TGTGCCAGCAGCTTAGGTCTAGGGACATTGATCACACCCCTCCACTTT. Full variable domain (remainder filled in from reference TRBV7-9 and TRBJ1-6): DTGVSQNPRHKITKRGQNVTFRCDPISEHNRLYWYRQTLGQGPEFLTYFQNEAQLEKSRLLSDRFSAERPKGSFSTLEIQRTEQGDSAMYLCASSLGLGTLITPLHFGNGTRLTVT.

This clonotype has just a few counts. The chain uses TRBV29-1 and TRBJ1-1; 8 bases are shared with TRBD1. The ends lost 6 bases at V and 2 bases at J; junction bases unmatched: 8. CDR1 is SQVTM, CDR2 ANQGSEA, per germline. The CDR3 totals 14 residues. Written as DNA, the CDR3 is TGCAGCGTCGCTACCGGGACAGGTAACACTGAAGCTTTCTTT. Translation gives CSVATGTGNTEAFF.

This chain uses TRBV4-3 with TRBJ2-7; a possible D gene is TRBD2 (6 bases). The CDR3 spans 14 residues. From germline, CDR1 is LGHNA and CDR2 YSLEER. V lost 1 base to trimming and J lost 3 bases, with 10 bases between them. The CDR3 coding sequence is TGCGCCAGCAGCCAAGGGATGGAGGGCTACGAGCAGTACTTC. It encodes CASSQGMEGYEQYF.

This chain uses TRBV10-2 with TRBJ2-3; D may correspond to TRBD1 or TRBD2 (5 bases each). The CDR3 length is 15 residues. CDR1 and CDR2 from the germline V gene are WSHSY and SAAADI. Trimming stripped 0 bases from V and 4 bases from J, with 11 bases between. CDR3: CASSESGTYPDTQYF. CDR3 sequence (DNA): TGCGCCAGCAGTGAGTCGGGGACGTACCCAGATACGCAGTATTTT.

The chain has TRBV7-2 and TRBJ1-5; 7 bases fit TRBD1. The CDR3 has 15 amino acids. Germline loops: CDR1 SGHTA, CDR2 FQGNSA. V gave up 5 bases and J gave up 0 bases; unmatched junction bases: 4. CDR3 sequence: CASSRGPDSNQPQHF. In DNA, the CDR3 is TGTGCCAGCAGCAGGGGGCCGGATAGCAATCAGCCCCAGCATTTT.

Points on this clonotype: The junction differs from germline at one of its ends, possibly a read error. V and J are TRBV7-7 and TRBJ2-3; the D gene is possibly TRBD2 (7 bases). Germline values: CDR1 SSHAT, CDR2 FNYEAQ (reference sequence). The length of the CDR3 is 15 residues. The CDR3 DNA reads TGTGCTAGCAGCTTCGCGGGGGCCAGCACAGATACGCAGTATTTT. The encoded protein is CASSFAGASTDTQYF.